The present T cell receptor beta chain was sequenced within a study of Ad26.COV2.S vaccination and SARS-CoV-2 variants (dated by TCRdb to the early 2020s). About the full investigation: Donors in the vaccine arm were drawn from COV1001, a phase I-IIa trial of Ad26.COV2.S in healthy adults that was multicentre, randomized, double-blind and placebo-controlled. TCRbeta repertoire sequencing was used to assess the specificity and breadth of SARS-CoV-2-reactive T cell receptors after Ad26.COV2.S vaccination. Trial participants were randomized into five groups of five: low-dose or high-dose Ad26.COV2.S given once or twice, or placebo on both occasions. The TCR-sequenced set comprised around 30 samples: around 20 Ad26.COV2.S vaccine recipients, 5 placebo recipients and 8 SARS-CoV-2 convalescent individuals. Ad26.COV2.S was given intramuscularly at 5x10^10 or 1x10^11 viral particles, as a single shot or as two shots 56 days apart. Blinding of investigators to trial group allocation was maintained during experiments and outcome assessment.

As for this clone: It lacks a known antigen. Base-call qualities are not available, and no considerably larger clone is one nucleotide away.

The germline V gene provides CDR1 MGHRA and CDR2 YSYEKL. From the cysteine through the phenylalanine, the CDR3 covers 17 amino acids. Of the read, only the CDR3 DNA is kept; its 51 bases are in frame from base 1. Trimming leaves V shorter by 4 bases and J shorter by 0 bases, with the junction holding 11 bases beyond the gene matches. The immunoSEQ Assay was used to sequence TCRbeta CDR3 regions. After extraction, genomic DNA underwent amplification by bias-controlled multiplex PCR, followed by high-throughput sequencing. As for the authors' bioinformatics: To quantify the absolute abundance of every unique TCRbeta CDR3 region, sequences were collapsed and filtered. T cell fraction was estimated by normalization of TCRbeta template counts to usable DNA, with usable DNA being measured through amplification of reference genes present in all nucleated cells. Repertoire TCRs were annotated as SARS-CoV-2-specific when V gene, CDR3 amino acid sequence and J gene were exactly matched to a known reactive TCR set. MIRA supplied the reference SARS-CoV-2 TCR set, which was filtered for enrichment in COVID-19-positive ImmuneCODE repertoires so that public or cross-reactive TCRs were removed. Using the MIRA antigens, annotated TCRs were further analysed by specific ORF or by position within an ORF. Breadth was defined as the number of annotated unique rearrangements divided by the total number of unique productive rearrangements, and depth was defined as the summed frequency of the annotated unique rearrangements. Two-sided Wilcoxon rank-sum tests were applied when comparing TCR breadth between groups. TCRdb carries this immuneACCESS record with in-frame sequences only. Its versions omit some clonotypes, under half of them owing to an unresolved V gene in the studies checked, with the rest unexplained. From that table come the V and J calls and clone size; the DNA was used to work out D and trimming. The sample table holds about 400,000 clones, of which around 91% were seen once. The top ten hold under 2% of the sample.

Broad study findings and their caveats: After vaccination, substantial breadth of spike-specific CD8+ and CD4+ T cell responses was reported. Vaccine and placebo recipients had similar non-spike TCR breadth, a finding consistent with the vaccine containing only spike. Ad26.COV2.S recipients had higher spike-specific TCR breadth than placebo recipients (P = 0.0014). It was noted by the authors that total T cell responses may have been underestimated by the TCR breadth and depth analyses. Comparing responses between vaccine doses or regimens was not something the study was powered to do.

The treatment or condition label of this sample denotes: roughly 18 received Ad26.COV2.S at low or high dose, single or two shots; 5 received placebo; per-sample allocation not given. For vaccine and placebo recipients, the sequenced repertoires came from samples collected on day 63 after the first injection. Cohort 1b enrolled some 25 adults aged 18-55 years at a single site in Boston, USA, between 29 July and 7 August 2020. Ad26.COV2.S was a replication-incompetent adenovirus type 26 vector expressing a prefusion-stabilized SARS-CoV-2 spike protein from the original Wuhan strain. The receptor's source is a person aged 18 to 65 who received the Ad26.COV2.S COVID-19 vaccine or a placebo. This sequence uses TRBV4-1 and TRBJ2-5; TRBD2 lines up with 7 middle nucleotides. The starting material was peripheral blood, obtained in a trial of Ad26.COV2.S vaccine versus placebo. The DNA sequence is TGCGCCAGCAGCCTCCGAGGGGCTAGCGGAAACCAAGAGACCCAGTACTTC. The resulting protein is CASSLRGASGNQETQYF.